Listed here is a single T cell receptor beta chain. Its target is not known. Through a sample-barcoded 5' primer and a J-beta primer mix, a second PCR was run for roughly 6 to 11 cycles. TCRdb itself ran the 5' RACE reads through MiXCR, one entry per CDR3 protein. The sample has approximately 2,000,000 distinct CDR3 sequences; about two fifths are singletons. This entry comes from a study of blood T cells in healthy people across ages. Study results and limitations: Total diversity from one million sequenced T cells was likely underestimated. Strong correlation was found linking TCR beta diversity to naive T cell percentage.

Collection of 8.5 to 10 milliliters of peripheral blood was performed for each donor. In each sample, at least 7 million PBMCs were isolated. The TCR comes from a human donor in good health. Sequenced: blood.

The CDR3 spells CASSEYFPGRPASVGTYGYTF. The DNA for the CDR3 is TGTGCCAGCAGTGAATATTTTCCTGGACGGCCGGCCTCCGTAGGGACCTATGGCTACACCTTC. This rearrangement joins TRBV25-1 to TRBJ1-2, with D perhaps matching TRBD1 (5 bases). The V and J ends lost 0 bases and 4 bases respectively, with 30 bases between them. In germline, CDR1 is MGHDK, CDR2 SYGVNS. The length of the CDR3 is 21 residues.